This T cell receptor (beta chain) was documented in a study of blood T cell repertoires in COVID-19. Trimming removed 2 bases from V and 4 bases from J; junction bases left unmatched: 9. Germline assignment: CDR1 GTSNPN and CDR2 SVGIG (reference sequence). The CDR3 runs 16 residues. The assay was immunoSEQ multiplex PCR, and TCRdb's table has in-frame clones only and misses some. Among about 360,000 clones, about 88% were seen once, and the ten largest hold about 7.6%. This chain joins TRBV30 and TRBJ2-3, with 10 bases aligning to TRBD2. The receptor was isolated from a woman aged 55-75 years with COVID-19, enrolled during active disease. The source material was peripheral blood. The CDR3 here is CAWSFTAGGFADTQYF. Written as DNA, the CDR3 is TGTGCCTGGAGTTTCACAGCGGGGGGGTTCGCAGATACGCAGTATTTT.